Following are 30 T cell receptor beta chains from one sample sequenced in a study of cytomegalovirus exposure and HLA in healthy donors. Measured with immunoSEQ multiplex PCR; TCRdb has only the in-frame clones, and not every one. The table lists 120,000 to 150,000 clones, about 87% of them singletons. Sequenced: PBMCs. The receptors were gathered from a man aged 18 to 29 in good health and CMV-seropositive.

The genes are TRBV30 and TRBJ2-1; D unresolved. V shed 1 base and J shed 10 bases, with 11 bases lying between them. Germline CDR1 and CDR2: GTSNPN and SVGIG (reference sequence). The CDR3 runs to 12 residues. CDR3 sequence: CAWSATIREQFF. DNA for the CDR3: TGTGCCTGGAGTGCCACAATTCGCGAGCAGTTCTTC.

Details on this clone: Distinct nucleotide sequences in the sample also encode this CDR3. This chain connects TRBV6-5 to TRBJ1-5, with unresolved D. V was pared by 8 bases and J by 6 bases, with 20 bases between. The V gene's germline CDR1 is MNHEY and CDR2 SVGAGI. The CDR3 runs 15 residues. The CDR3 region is CASSRAGGASQPQHF. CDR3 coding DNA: TGTGCCAGCTCGAGGGCAGGAGGCGCGTCTCAGCCCCAGCATTTT.

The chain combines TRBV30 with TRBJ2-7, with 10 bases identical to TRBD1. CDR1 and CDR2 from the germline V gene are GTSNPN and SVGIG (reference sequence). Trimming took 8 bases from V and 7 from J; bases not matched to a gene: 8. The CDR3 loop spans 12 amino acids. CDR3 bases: TGTGCCGGAGACAGGGGGCTGGGGGAGCAGTACTTC. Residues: CAGDRGLGEQYF.

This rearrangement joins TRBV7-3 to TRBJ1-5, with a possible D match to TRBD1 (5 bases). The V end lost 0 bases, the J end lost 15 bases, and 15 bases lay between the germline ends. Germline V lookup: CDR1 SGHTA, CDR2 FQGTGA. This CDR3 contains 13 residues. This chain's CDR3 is CASSLTLWQGGHF. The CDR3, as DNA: TGTGCCAGCAGCTTAACGTTATGGCAGGGTGGGCATTTT.

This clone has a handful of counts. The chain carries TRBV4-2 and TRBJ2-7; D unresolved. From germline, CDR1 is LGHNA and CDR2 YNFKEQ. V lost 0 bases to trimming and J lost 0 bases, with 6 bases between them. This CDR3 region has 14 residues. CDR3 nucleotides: TGTGCCAGCAGCCAAGAACAGAGCTCCTACGAGCAGTACTTC. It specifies CASSQEQSSYEQYF.

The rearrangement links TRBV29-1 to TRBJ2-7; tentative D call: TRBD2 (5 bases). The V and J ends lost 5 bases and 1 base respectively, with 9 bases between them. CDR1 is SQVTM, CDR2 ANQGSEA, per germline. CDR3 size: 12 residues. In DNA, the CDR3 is TGCAGCGTTTTAGCGAATTCCTACGAGCAGTACTTC. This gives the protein CSVLANSYEQYF.

The CDR3, as DNA: TGTGCCAGCAGCCCAGGCGGGCGGGGGAACACTGAAGCTTTCTTT. Translating gives CASSPGGRGNTEAFF. The rearrangement joins TRBV4-2 to TRBJ1-1; D is uncertain. CDR3 length: 15 residues. Germline values: CDR1 LGHNA, CDR2 YNFKEQ. V was trimmed by 4 bases and J by 1 base, leaving 13 bases between them.

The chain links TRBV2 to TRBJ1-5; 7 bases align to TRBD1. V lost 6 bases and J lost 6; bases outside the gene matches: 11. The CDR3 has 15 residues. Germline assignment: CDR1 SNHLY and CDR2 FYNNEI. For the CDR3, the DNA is TGTGCCAGCAGCCTTAATCGACAGGGCTCTCAGCCCCAGCATTTT. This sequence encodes CASSLNRQGSQPQHF.

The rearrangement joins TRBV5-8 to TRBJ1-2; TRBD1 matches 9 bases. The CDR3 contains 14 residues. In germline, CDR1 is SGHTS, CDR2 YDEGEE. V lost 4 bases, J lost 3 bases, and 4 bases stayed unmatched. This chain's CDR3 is CASSHRTGDYGYTF. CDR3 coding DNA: TGTGCCAGCAGCCACCGGACAGGGGACTATGGCTACACCTTC.

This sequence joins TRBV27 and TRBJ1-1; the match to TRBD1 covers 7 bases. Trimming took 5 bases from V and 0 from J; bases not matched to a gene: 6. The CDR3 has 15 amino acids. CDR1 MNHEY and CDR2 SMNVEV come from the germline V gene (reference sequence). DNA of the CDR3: TGTGCCAGCAGTCTACAGGGGACCATGAACACTGAAGCTTTCTTT. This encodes CASSLQGTMNTEAFF.

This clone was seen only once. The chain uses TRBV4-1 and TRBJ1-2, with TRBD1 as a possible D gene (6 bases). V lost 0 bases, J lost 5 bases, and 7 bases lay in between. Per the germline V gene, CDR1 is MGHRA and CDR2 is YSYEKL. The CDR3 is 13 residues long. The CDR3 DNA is TGCGCCAGCAGCCAAGAAACAGGGTATGGCTACACCTTC. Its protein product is CASSQETGYGYTF.

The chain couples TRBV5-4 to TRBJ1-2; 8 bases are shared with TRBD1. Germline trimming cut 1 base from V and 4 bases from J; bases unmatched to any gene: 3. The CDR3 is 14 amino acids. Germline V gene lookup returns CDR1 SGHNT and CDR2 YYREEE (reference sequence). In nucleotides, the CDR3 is TGTGCCAGCAGCTTGAGTGGGACAGGCTATGGCTACACCTTC. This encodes CASSLSGTGYGYTF.

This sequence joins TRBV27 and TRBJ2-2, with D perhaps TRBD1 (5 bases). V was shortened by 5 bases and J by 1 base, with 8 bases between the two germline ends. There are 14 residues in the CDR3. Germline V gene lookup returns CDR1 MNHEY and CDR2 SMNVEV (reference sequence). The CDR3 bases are TGTGCCAGCAGTCTACAGGTGAACACCGGGGAGCTGTTTTTT. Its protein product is CASSLQVNTGELFF.

The CDR3, as DNA: TGCGCCAGCAGCTTGGGACAGGTTGCCGGGGAGCTGTTTTTT. This encodes CASSLGQVAGELFF. The J gene is TRBJ2-2, the V gene TRBV5-1; D may be TRBD1 (6 bases). Germline V gene lookup returns CDR1 SGHRS and CDR2 YFSETQ. The CDR3 has 14 residues. Trimming shortened V by 0 bases and J by 6 bases, and 9 bases separated the two germline ends.

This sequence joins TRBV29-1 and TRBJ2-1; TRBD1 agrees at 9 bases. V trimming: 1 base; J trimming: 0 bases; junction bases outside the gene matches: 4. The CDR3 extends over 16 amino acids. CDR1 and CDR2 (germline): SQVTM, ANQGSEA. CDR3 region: CSVEGGTGSSYNEQFF. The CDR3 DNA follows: TGCAGCGTTGAAGGGGGGACAGGGAGCTCCTACAATGAGCAGTTCTTC.

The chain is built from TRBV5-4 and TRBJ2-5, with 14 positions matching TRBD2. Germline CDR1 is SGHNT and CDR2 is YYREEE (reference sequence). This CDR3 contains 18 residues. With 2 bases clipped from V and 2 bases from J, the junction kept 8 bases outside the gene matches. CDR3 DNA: TGTGCCAGCAGCTTCCCCGGGACTAGCGGGGGCCGACAAGAGACCCAGTACTTC. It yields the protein CASSFPGTSGGRQETQYF.

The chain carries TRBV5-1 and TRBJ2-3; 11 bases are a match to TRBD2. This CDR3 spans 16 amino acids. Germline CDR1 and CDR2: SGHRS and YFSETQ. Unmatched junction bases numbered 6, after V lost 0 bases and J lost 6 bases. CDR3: CASSLGGTSGFDTQYF. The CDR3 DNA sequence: TGCGCCAGCAGCTTGGGGGGGACTAGCGGCTTCGATACGCAGTATTTT.

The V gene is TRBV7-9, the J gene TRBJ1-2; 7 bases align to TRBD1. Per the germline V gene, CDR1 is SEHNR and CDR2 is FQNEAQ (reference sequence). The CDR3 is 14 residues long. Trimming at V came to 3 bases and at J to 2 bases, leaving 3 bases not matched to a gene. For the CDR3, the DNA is TGTGCCAGCAGCTTTGAGACAGGGAACTATGGCTACACCTTC. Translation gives CASSFETGNYGYTF.

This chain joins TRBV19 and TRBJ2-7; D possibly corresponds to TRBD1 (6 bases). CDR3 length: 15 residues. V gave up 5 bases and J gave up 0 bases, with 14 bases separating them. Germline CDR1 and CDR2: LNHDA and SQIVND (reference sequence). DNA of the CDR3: TGTGCCAGTAGTGCTCCGGACAGAAGCTCCTACGAGCAGTACTTC. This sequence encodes CASSAPDRSSYEQYF. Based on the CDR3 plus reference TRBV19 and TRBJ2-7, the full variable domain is DGGITQSPKYLFRKEGQNVTLSCEQNLNHDAMYWYRQDPGQGLRLIYYSQIVNDFQKGDIAEGYSVSREKKESFPLTVTSAQKNPTAFYLCASSAPDRSSYEQYFGPGTRLTVT.

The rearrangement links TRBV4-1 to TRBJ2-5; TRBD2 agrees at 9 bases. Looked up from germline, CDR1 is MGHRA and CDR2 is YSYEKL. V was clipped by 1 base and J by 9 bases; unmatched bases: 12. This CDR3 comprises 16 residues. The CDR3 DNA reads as TGCGCCAGCAGCCAAGGAGACACTAGCGGGCTTCGGGCCCAGTACTTC. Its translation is CASSQGDTSGLRAQYF.

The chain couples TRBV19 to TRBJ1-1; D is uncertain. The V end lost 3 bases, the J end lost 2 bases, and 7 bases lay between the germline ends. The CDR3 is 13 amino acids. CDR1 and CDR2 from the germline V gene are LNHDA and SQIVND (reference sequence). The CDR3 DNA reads TGTGCCAGTAGTATGCAGCGTAACACTGAAGCTTTCTTT. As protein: CASSMQRNTEAFF. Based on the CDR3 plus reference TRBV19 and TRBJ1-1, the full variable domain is DGGITQSPKYLFRKEGQNVTLSCEQNLNHDAMYWYRQDPGQGLRLIYYSQIVNDFQKGDIAEGYSVSREKKESFPLTVTSAQKNPTAFYLCASSMQRNTEAFFGQGTRLTVV.

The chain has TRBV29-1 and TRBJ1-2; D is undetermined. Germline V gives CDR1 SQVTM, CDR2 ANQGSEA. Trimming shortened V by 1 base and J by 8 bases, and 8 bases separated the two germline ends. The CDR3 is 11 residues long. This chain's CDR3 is CSVEVGGGYTF. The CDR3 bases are TGCAGCGTTGAAGTGGGAGGCGGCTACACCTTC.

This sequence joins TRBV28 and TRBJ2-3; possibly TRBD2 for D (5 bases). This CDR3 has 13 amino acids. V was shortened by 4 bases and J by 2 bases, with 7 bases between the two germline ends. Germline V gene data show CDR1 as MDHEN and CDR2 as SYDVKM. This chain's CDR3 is CASSSGTTDTQYF. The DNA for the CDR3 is TGTGCCAGCAGTTCGGGAACCACAGATACGCAGTATTTT.

The CDR3 protein is CASSDLNQAVTQYF. Here the CDR3 DNA reads TGTGCCAGCAGTGACCTGAATCAGGCCGTCACCCAGTACTTC. The V and J genes are TRBV25-1 and TRBJ2-5; D gene ambiguous. CDR1 is MGHDK, CDR2 SYGVNS, per germline. This CDR3 has 14 residues. V lost 3 bases and J 8 bases, leaving 16 bases between the germline ends.

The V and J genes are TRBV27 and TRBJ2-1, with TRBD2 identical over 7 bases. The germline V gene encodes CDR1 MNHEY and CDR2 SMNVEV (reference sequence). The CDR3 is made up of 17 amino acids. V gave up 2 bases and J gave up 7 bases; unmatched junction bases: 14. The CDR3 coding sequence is TGTGCCAGCAGTTTAGAAAACGGGGCTAGCGGTGAAAATGAGCAGTTCTTC. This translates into CASSLENGASGENEQFF.

CDR3 DNA sequence: TGCGCCAGCAGCTGGGGACCGAGCGGGAGTGAGCAGTTCTTC. Its translation: CASSWGPSGSEQFF. V gene TRBV5-1 combines with J gene TRBJ2-1; 8 bases line up with TRBD2. CDR1 is SGHRS, CDR2 YFSETQ, per germline. V shed 3 bases and J 9 bases; nucleotides not matched to a gene: 8. This CDR3 has 14 residues.

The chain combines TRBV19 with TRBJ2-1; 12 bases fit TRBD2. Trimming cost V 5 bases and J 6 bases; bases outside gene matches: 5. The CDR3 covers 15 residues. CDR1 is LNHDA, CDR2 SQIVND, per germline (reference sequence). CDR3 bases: TGTGCCAGTAGTGGACTAGCGGGACTCGGCAATGAGCAGTTCTTC. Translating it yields CASSGLAGLGNEQFF.

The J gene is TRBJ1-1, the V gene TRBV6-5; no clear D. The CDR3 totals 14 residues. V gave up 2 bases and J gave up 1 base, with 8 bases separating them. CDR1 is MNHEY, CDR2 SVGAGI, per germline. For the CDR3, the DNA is TGTGCCAGCAGTTACGGGAGGCAGAACACTGAAGCTTTCTTT. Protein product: CASSYGRQNTEAFF.

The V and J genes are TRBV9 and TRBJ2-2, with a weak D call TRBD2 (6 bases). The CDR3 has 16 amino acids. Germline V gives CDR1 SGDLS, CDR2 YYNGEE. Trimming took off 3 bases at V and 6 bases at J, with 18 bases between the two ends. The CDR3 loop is CASSGGLHQSPGELFF. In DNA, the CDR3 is TGTGCCAGCAGCGGGGGACTCCATCAGTCCCCCGGGGAGCTGTTTTTT. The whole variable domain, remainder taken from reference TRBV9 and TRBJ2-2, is DSGVTQTPKHLITATGQRVTLRCSPRSGDLSVYWYQQSLDQGLQFLIQYYNGEERAKGNILERFSAQQFPDLHSELNLSSLELGDSALYFCASSGGLHQSPGELFFGEGSRLTVL.

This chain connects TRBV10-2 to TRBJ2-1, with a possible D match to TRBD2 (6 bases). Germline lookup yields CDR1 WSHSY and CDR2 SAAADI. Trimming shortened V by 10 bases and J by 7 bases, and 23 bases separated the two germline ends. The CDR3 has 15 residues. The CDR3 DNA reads TGCGCCACCGGCCGGGGAGGCCCCACTAGGAATGAGCAGTTCTTC. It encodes CATGRGGPTRNEQFF.